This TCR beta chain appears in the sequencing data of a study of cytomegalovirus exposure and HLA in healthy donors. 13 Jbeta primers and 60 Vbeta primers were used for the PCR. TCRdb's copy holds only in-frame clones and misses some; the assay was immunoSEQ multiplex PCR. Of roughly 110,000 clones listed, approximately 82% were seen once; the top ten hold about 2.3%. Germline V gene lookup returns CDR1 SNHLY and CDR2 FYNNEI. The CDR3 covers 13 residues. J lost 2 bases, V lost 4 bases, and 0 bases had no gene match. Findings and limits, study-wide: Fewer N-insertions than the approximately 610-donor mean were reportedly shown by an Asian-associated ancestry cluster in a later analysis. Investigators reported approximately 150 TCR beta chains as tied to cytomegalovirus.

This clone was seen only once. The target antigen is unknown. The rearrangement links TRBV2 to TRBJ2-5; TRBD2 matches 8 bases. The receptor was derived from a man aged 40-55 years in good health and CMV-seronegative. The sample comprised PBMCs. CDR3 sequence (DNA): TGTGCCAGCAGTGCTAGCGGGCAAGAGACCCAGTACTTC. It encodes CASSASGQETQYF.